This T cell receptor beta chain emerged from a study of OX40 agonist ivuxolimab in advanced cancers. Whole-study context: Partial responses occurred in three patients (one hepatocellular carcinoma, two cutaneous melanoma).

Libraries were prepared by immunoSEQ multiplex PCR; TCRdb keeps only in-frame clonotypes and omits some of them. The table shows some 54,000 clones, with around 77% occurring only once. The study's findings and limits: Mean expanded clone counts were higher in CD8+ than CD4+ T cells.

With V trimmed by 2 bases and J by 2 bases, 2 bases remained unmatched. Per germline, CDR1 SGHNT and CDR2 YYREEE (reference sequence). This CDR3 contains 16 residues. On this clone: Its target is unknown.

Sequencing used CD4+ or CD8+ T cells sorted from blood, obtained in a trial of the OX40 agonist ivuxolimab. This chain connects TRBV5-4 to TRBJ2-3, with 13 nucleotides matching TRBD2. This receptor was identified in an adult with an advanced solid tumor such as melanoma, head and neck, liver or kidney cancer. CDR3 region: CASSFGLAGVTDTQYF. The CDR3 nucleotides are TGTGCCAGCAGCTTCGGACTAGCGGGGGTCACAGATACGCAGTATTTT.